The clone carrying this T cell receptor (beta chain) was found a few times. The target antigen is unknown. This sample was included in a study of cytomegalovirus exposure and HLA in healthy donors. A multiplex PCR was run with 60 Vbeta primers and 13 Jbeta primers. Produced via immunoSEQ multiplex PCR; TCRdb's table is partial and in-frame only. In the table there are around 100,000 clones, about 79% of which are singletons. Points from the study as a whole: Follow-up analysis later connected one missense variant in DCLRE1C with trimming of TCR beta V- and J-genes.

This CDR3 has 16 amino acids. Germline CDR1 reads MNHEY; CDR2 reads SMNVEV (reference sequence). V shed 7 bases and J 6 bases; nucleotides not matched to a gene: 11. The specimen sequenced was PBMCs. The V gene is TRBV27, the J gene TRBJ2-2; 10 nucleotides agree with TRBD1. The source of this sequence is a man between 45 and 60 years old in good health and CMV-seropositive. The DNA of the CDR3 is TGTGCCAGCACCCCCGTGAGGACAGGGGGACCCGGGGAGCTGTTTTTT. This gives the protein CASTPVRTGGPGELFF.